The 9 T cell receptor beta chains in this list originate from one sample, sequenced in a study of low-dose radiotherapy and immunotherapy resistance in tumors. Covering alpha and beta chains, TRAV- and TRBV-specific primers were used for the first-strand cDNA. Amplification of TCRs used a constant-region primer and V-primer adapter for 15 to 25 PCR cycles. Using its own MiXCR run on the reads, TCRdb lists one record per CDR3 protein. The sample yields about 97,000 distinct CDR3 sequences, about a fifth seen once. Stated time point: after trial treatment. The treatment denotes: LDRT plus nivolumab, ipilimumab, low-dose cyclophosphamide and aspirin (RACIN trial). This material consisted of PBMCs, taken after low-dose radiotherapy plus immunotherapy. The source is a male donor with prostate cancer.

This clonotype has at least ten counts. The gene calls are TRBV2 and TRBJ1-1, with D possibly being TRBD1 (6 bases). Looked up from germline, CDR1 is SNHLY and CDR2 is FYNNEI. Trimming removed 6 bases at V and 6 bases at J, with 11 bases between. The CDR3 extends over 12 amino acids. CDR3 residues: CASRRTVSEAFF. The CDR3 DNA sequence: TGTGCCAGCAGAAGGACAGTTTCTGAAGCTTTCTTT.

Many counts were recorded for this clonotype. The DNA of the CDR3 is TGTGCCAGCAGGGACAGGGCTGGGTCACCCCTCCACTTT. This sequence encodes CASRDRAGSPLHF. The V call is TRBV7-9, the J call TRBJ1-6; 8 nucleotides line up with TRBD1. This CDR3 is 13 amino acids long. Germline trimming cut 6 bases from V and 10 bases from J; bases unmatched to any gene: 5. From germline, CDR1 is SEHNR and CDR2 FQNEAQ (reference sequence).

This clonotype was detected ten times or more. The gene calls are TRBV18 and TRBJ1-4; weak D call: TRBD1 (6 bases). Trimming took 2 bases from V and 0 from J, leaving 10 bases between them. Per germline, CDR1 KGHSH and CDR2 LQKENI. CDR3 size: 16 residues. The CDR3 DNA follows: TGTGCCAGCTCACCAGCAGGGGCTGCAACTAATGAAAAACTGTTTTTT. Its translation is CASSPAGAATNEKLFF. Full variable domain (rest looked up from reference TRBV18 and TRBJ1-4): NAGVMQNPRHLVRRRGQEARLRCSPMKGHSHVYWYRQLPEEGLKFMVYLQKENIIDESGMPKERFSAEFPKEGPSILRIQQVVRGDSAAYFCASSPAGAATNEKLFFGSGTQLSVL.

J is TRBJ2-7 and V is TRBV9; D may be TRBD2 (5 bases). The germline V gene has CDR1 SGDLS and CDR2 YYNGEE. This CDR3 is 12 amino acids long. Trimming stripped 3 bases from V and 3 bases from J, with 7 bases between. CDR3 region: CASSAGDYEQYF. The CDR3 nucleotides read TGTGCCAGCAGCGCCGGGGACTACGAGCAGTACTTC.

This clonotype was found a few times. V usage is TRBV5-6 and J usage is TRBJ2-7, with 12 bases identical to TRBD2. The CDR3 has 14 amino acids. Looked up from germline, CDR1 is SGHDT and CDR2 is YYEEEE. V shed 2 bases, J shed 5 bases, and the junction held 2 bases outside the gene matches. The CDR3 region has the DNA TGTGCCAGCAGCTTCCTAGCGGGGGGGCACGAGCAGTACTTC. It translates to CASSFLAGGHEQYF. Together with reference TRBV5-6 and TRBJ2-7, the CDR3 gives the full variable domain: DAGVTQSPTHLIKTRGQQVTLRCSPKSGHDTVSWYQQALGQGPQFIFQYYEEEERQRGNFPDRFSGHQFPNYSSELNVNALLLGDSALYLCASSFLAGGHEQYFGPGTRLTVT.

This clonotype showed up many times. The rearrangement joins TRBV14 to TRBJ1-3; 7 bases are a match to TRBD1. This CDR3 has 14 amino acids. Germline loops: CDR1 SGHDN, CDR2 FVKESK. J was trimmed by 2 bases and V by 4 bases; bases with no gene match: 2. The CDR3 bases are TGTGCCAGCAGCCTGACAGGGCCTGGAAACACCATATATTTT. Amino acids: CASSLTGPGNTIYF. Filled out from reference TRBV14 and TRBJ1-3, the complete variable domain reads EAGVTQFPSHSVIEKGQTVTLRCDPISGHDNLYWYRRVMGKEIKFLLHFVKESKQDESGMPNNRFLAERTGGTYSTLKVQPAELEDSGVYFCASSLTGPGNTIYFGEGSWLTVV.

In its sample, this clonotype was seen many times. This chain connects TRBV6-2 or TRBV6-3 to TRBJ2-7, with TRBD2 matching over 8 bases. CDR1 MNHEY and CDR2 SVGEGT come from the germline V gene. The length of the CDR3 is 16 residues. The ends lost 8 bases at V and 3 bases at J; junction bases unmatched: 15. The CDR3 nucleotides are TGTGCCAGCGAAACGGGGGGGGGGACGCTTTTCTACGAGCAGTACTTC. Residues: CASETGGGTLFYEQYF.

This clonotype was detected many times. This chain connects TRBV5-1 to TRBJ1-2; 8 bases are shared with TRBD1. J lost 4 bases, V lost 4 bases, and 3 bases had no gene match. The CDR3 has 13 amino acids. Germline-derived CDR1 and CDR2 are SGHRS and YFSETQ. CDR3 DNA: TGCGCCAGCAGCCCGGACAGGGTCTATGGCTACACCTTC. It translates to CASSPDRVYGYTF.

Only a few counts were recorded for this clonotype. The CDR3 reads CASGTNPGHWYEQYF. For the CDR3, the DNA is TGTGCCAGCGGCACAAACCCGGGACACTGGTACGAGCAGTACTTC. The rearrangement links TRBV6-4 to TRBJ2-7, with a tentative D call TRBD1 (6 bases). Trimming shortened V by 8 bases and J by 4 bases, and 21 bases separated the two germline ends. This CDR3 region has 15 residues. Per germline, CDR1 MRHNA and CDR2 SNTAGT.